Each of the 23 T cell receptor beta chains below was sequenced from the same sample in a study of a mutant IDH1 vaccine in newly diagnosed glioma. TCRdb's copy holds only in-frame clones and misses some; the assay was immunoSEQ multiplex PCR. The sample lists around 67,000 clones, 80% to 90% occurring once. Specified time point: baseline, week 1 (first vaccination visit). The treatment is: pre-vaccination baseline after standard-of-care therapy. The sequenced sample was peripheral blood mononuclear cells (PBMCs), obtained from a glioma patient treated with radiotherapy, temozolomide or both. The receptor set was obtained from a woman younger than 30 with glioma. Some clones in this sample may be carry-over from other donors' samples.

J is TRBJ1-1 and V is TRBV19, with D possibly being TRBD1 (6 bases). CDR1 and CDR2 (germline): LNHDA, SQIVND (reference sequence). The CDR3 contains 12 residues. Deletions cut 5 bases from V and 5 bases from J, with 9 bases between. CDR3 residues: CASSADRTEAFF. The CDR3 DNA follows: TGTGCCAGTAGTGCAGACAGGACTGAAGCTTTCTTT. The full variable domain, completed using reference TRBV19 and TRBJ1-1, is DGGITQSPKYLFRKEGQNVTLSCEQNLNHDAMYWYRQDPGQGLRLIYYSQIVNDFQKGDIAEGYSVSREKKESFPLTVTSAQKNPTAFYLCASSADRTEAFFGQGTRLTVV.

This clone was picked up one time. The V call is TRBV29-1, the J call TRBJ1-2; no clear D. The germline V gene has CDR1 SQVTM and CDR2 ANQGSEA. The CDR3 consists of 14 residues. V was trimmed by 7 bases and J by 4 bases, leaving 19 bases between them. The CDR3 DNA reads TGCAGCGCCGCCCGGTCCCCGGGAGCCTATGGCTACACCTTC. Translating gives CSAARSPGAYGYTF.

The chain combines TRBV13 with TRBJ2-7, with D unclear. Trimming pared 10 bases from V and 7 bases from J, leaving 17 bases between. Germline V gene lookup returns CDR1 PRHDT and CDR2 FYEKMQ (reference sequence). There are 12 residues in the CDR3. CDR3 protein: CAITGRDGEQYF. The CDR3 DNA reads as TGTGCCATTACCGGGCGCGATGGGGAGCAGTACTTC.

The gene calls are TRBV19 and TRBJ2-1, with 9 bases matching TRBD1. CDR1 and CDR2 (germline): LNHDA, SQIVND (reference sequence). V lost 3 bases to trimming and J lost 3 bases; unmatched junction nucleotides: 6. This CDR3 contains 16 residues. The CDR3 protein is CASSMGTGPRYNEQFF. CDR3 nucleotides: TGTGCCAGTAGTATGGGGACAGGGCCCCGCTACAATGAGCAGTTCTTC.

This clone has a handful of counts. The chain employs TRBV4-3 and TRBJ1-6; D not resolved. Trimming pared 2 bases from V and 7 bases from J, leaving 12 bases between. The CDR3 is made up of 15 amino acids. Per germline, CDR1 LGHNA and CDR2 YSLEER. The CDR3 loop reads CASSQSTLGNSPLHF. DNA for the CDR3: TGCGCCAGCAGCCAAAGTACACTCGGAAATTCACCCCTCCACTTT.

The V gene is TRBV5-4, the J gene TRBJ2-7; D call uncertain. This CDR3 comprises 14 residues. The germline V and J ends were trimmed by 4 bases and 7 bases, with 18 bases remaining between them. From germline, CDR1 is SGHNT and CDR2 YYREEE (reference sequence). CDR3 loop: CASSGENQHTEQYF. The CDR3 DNA sequence: TGTGCCAGCAGCGGCGAAAATCAACACACTGAGCAGTACTTC.

CDR3 sequence: CASTATSSSYNEQFF. The CDR3, as DNA: TGTGCCAGCACCGCGACTAGCAGCTCCTACAATGAGCAGTTCTTC. This chain uses TRBV9 with TRBJ2-1; TRBD2 matches at 7 bases. V lost 6 bases and J lost 0; bases outside the gene matches: 6. The CDR3 has 15 amino acids. Germline lookup yields CDR1 SGDLS and CDR2 YYNGEE.

This sequence joins TRBV15 and TRBJ2-7; D not resolved. The V end lost 4 bases, the J end lost 4 bases, and 8 bases lay between the germline ends. Germline lookup yields CDR1 LNHNV and CDR2 YYDKDF (reference sequence). CDR3 length equals 12 residues. The CDR3 nucleotides are TGTGCCACCAGCACGGATGGGTACGAGCAGTACTTC. It codes for CATSTDGYEQYF. Based on the CDR3 plus reference TRBV15 and TRBJ2-7, the full variable domain is DAMVIQNPRYQVTQFGKPVTLSCSQTLNHNVMYWYQQKSSQAPKLLFHYYDKDFNNEADTPDNFQSRRPNTSFCFLDIRSPGLGDTAMYLCATSTDGYEQYFGPGTRLTVT.

The gene calls are TRBV6-6 and TRBJ1-1; D call uncertain. V lost 8 bases and J 1 base, leaving 14 bases between the germline ends. This CDR3 has 14 amino acids. Germline CDR1 and CDR2: MNHNY and SVGAGI (reference sequence). CDR3 in DNA: TGTGCCAGCGGCCGGATTTCAGGGAACACTGAAGCTTTCTTT. Encoded protein: CASGRISGNTEAFF.

This clone was seen a few times. The CDR3 region is CASSSSGSGADTQYF. CDR3 nucleotides: TGTGCCAGCAGCTCTAGCGGTTCTGGCGCAGATACGCAGTATTTT. The rearrangement joins TRBV7-6 to TRBJ2-3, with 7 nucleotides matching TRBD2. CDR3 length equals 15 residues. Losses at the gene ends were 4 bases for V and 4 bases for J; bases not matched to a gene: 8. Germline assignment: CDR1 SGHVS and CDR2 FNYEAQ.

The gene calls are TRBV7-9 and TRBJ1-6, with TRBD1 identical over 9 bases. The J segment lost 7 bases and the V segment lost 1 base, leaving 8 bases of the junction unmatched. This CDR3 spans 17 amino acids. The germline gives CDR1 SEHNR, CDR2 FQNEAQ (reference sequence). For the CDR3, the DNA is TGTGCCAGCAGCTTAGGTACCGGGACAGGGCGCAATTCACCCCTCCACTTT. As protein: CASSLGTGTGRNSPLHF.

The chain employs TRBV7-8 and TRBJ2-5; unclear D gene. V lost 8 bases and J lost 4, with 5 bases in between. The CDR3 is 10 residues long. Looked up from germline, CDR1 is SGHVS and CDR2 is FQNEAQ. The CDR3 DNA reads TGTGCCAGCGGCCGAGAGACCCAGTACTTC. Amino acids: CASGRETQYF.

The chain has TRBV11-3 and TRBJ2-1, with D unclear. Germline V gene data show CDR1 as SGHNT and CDR2 as YENEEA. The CDR3 length is 13 residues. V was pared by 2 bases and J by 7 bases, with 9 bases between. The CDR3 DNA is TGTGCCAGCAGCTTACCAGTGTCGAATGAGCAGTTCTTC. Translation gives CASSLPVSNEQFF. The entire variable domain, with the rest obtained from reference TRBV11-3 and TRBJ2-1, is as follows: EAGVVQSPRYKIIEKKQPVAFWCNPISGHNTLYWYLQNLGQGPELLIRYENEEAVDDSQLPKDRFSAERLKGVDSTLKIQPAELGDSAVYLCASSLPVSNEQFFGPGTRLTVL.

V and J are TRBV29-1 and TRBJ1-3; D not certain. Germline CDR1 is SQVTM and CDR2 is ANQGSEA. Between the trimmed V and J ends, which lost 7 bases and 0 bases, there was a span of 13 bases. This CDR3 region has 14 residues. CDR3 DNA: TGCAGCGCCGAAGGACCGACCTCTGGAAACACCATATATTTT. This encodes CSAEGPTSGNTIYF.

This clone has only one observation. The chain is built from TRBV29-1 and TRBJ2-7; 9 bases fit TRBD1. CDR1 and CDR2 from the germline V gene are SQVTM and ANQGSEA. The junction had 5 bases not matched to a gene; V was cut back by 0 bases and J by 2 bases. The CDR3 covers 15 residues. CDR3 in DNA: TGCAGCGTTGAAGATCGGGGACAGGGCCCCTACGAGCAGTACTTC. It encodes CSVEDRGQGPYEQYF.

V and J are TRBV4-1 and TRBJ2-1; 13 bases are shared with TRBD2. J gave up 4 bases and V 4 bases, and 7 bases lay outside the gene matches. CDR1 and CDR2 from the germline V gene are MGHRA and YSYEKL. The CDR3 is 17 residues long. CDR3: CASSPQTSGRWYNEQFF. In DNA, the CDR3 is TGCGCCAGCAGCCCCCAGACTAGCGGGAGGTGGTACAATGAGCAGTTCTTC.

This clone was recorded a few times. The V gene is TRBV29-1, the J gene TRBJ1-1, with D possibly TRBD1 on 6 matching bases. This CDR3 is 13 amino acids long. Per the germline V gene, CDR1 is SQVTM and CDR2 is ANQGSEA. This chain's CDR3 is CTPGVGLDTEAFF. DNA for the CDR3: TGCACCCCAGGGGTGGGCCTGGACACTGAAGCTTTCTTT.

This clone came up a few times. CDR3 sequence: CASSYDLPPGEKLFF. CDR3 nucleotides: TGTGCCAGCAGTTACGATCTCCCTCCGGGGGAAAAACTGTTTTTT. The chain joins TRBV6-5 to TRBJ1-4; D is ambiguous. The V and J ends lost 2 bases and 8 bases respectively, with 15 bases between them. This CDR3 is 15 amino acids long. From germline, CDR1 is MNHEY and CDR2 SVGAGI.

The rearrangement links TRBV4-2 to TRBJ1-2, with a weak D call TRBD1 (5 bases). The CDR3 contains 14 residues. Germline V gene sequence: CDR1 LGHNA, CDR2 YNFKEQ. Trimming took 0 bases from V and 6 from J, leaving 11 bases between them. CDR3 sequence: CASSQDDTGHGYTF. Here the CDR3 DNA reads TGTGCCAGCAGCCAAGATGACACGGGGCATGGCTACACCTTC.

The J gene is TRBJ2-7, the V gene TRBV10-3, with TRBD1 identical over 8 bases. J lost 4 bases, V lost 6 bases, and 2 bases had no gene match. This CDR3 has 12 residues. Germline CDR1 and CDR2: ENHRY and SYGVKD. The CDR3 sequence is CAIRTGGYEQYF. CDR3 nucleotide sequence: TGTGCCATCAGAACAGGGGGGTACGAGCAGTACTTC.

The rearrangement uses TRBV12-5 and TRBJ2-7, with D hard to call. Germline V lookup: CDR1 LGHNT, CDR2 FRNRAP. V dropped 6 bases and J dropped 8 bases, with 11 bases sitting between them. CDR3 length: 11 amino acids. CDR3 coding DNA: TGTGCTAGTGGCCCGGGCCTGAAGCAGTACTTC. Protein: CASGPGLKQYF.

This chain uses TRBV6-1 with TRBJ1-2; D unclear. This CDR3 has 14 amino acids. Germline CDR1 MNHNS, CDR2 SASEGT. Trimming removed 2 bases at V and 5 bases at J, with 12 bases between. Here the CDR3 DNA reads TGTGCCAGCAGTGAACCCAGGACTATGTATGGCTACACCTTC. This codes for CASSEPRTMYGYTF.

By share, this clone ranks as medium-sized. V usage is TRBV4-3 and J usage is TRBJ2-7, with TRBD2 identical over 7 bases. V gave up 2 bases and J gave up 3 bases; unmatched junction bases: 4. Looked up from germline, CDR1 is LGHNA and CDR2 is YSLEER. This CDR3 region has 14 residues. CDR3 amino acids: CASSQNTGGYEQYF. Written as DNA, the CDR3 is TGCGCCAGCAGCCAAAACACGGGAGGCTACGAGCAGTACTTC.